The present T cell receptor beta chain was sequenced within a study of blood T cell repertoires in COVID-19. At the level of the study: Researchers got acute and convalescent COVID-19 samples from the United States, Italy and Spain. The cDNA or gDNA used as material had been derived from T cells, B-cell-depleted T cells, or PBMCs.

The germline V and J ends were trimmed by 0 bases and 2 bases, with 6 bases remaining between them. The CDR3 spans 14 residues. CDR1 and CDR2 from the germline V gene are SGHRS and YFSETQ. Remarks on this clone: The sample holds other DNA sequences that translate to the same CDR3.

Methods used by the authors: Quantification of nucleated cells was approximated via reference gene primer amplification. The repertoire was sequenced with immunoSEQ multiplex PCR; TCRdb's copy has only in-frame clones and lacks some. V and J calls and clone size follow that table, whereas D and trimming were derived from the DNA. The sample contains more than 90,000 clones, about 85% of which appear only once. The receptor comes from a human donor in a cohort sampled during active COVID-19. The V gene is TRBV5-1, the J gene TRBJ1-5; D gene unclear. Sequencing was performed on peripheral blood. The CDR3 loop reads CASSLGAGNQPQHF. The CDR3 DNA reads as TGCGCCAGCAGCTTGGGTGCAGGCAATCAGCCCCAGCATTTT.